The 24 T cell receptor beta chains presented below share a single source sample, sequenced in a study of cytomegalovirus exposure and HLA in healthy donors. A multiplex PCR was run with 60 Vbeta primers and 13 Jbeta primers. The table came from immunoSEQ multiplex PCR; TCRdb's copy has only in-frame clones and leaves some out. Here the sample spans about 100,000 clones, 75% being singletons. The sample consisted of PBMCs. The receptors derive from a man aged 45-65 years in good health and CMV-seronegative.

CDR3 in amino acids: CASSPRLQTSGAQETQYF. For the CDR3, the DNA is TGCGCCAGCAGCCCTCGTTTGCAAACTAGCGGGGCCCAAGAGACCCAGTACTTC. The J gene is TRBJ2-5, the V gene TRBV5-1, with 10 bases that match TRBD2. CDR1 and CDR2 from the germline V gene are SGHRS and YFSETQ. Germline trimming cut 4 bases from V and 1 base from J; bases unmatched to any gene: 13. The CDR3 sequence is 18 residues long.

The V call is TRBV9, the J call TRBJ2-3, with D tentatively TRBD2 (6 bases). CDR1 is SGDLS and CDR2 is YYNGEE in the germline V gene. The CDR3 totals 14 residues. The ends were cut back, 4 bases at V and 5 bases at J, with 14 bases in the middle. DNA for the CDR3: TGTGCCAGCAGCCCGACTAGTCAGGGAGATACGCAGTATTTT. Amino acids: CASSPTSQGDTQYF.

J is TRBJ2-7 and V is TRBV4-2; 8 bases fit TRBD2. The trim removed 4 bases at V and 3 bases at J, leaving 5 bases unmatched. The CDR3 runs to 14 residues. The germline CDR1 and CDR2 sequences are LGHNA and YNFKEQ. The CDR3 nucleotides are TGTGCCAGCAGCCCCGGGGGGGCAGACTACGAGCAGTACTTC. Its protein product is CASSPGGADYEQYF.

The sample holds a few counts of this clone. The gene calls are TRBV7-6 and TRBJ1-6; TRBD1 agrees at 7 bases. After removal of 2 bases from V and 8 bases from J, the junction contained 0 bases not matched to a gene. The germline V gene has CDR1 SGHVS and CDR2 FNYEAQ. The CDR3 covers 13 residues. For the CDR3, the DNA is TGTGCCAGCAGCTTACAGGGGGATTCACCCCTCCACTTT. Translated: CASSLQGDSPLHF.

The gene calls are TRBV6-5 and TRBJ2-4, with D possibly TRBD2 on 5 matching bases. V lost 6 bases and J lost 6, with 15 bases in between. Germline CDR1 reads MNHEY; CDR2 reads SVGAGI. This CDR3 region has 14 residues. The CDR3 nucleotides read TGTGCCAGCAGGCCGGGGAAGGATCCAAACATTCAGTACTTC. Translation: CASRPGKDPNIQYF.

The CDR3 loop is CASSLVQGPTYEQYF. CDR3 in DNA: TGTGCCAGCAGTTTGGTGCAGGGGCCCACCTACGAGCAGTACTTC. This chain joins TRBV6-1 and TRBJ2-7, with TRBD1 as a possible D gene (6 bases). Germline V gives CDR1 MNHNS, CDR2 SASEGT. CDR3 length equals 15 residues. V lost 5 bases, J lost 2 bases, and 16 bases lay in between.

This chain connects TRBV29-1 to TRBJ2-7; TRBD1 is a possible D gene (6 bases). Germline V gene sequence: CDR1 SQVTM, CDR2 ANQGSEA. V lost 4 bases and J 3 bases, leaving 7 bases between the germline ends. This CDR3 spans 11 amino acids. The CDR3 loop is CSVGDNYEQYF. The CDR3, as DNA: TGCAGCGTTGGGGACAACTACGAGCAGTACTTC.

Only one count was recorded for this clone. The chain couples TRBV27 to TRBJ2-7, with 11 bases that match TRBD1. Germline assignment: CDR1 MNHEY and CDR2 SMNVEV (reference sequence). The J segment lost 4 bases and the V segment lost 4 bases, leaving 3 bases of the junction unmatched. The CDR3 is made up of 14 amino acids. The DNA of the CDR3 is TGTGCCAGCAGTTGGGGACAGGGGGGATACGAGCAGTACTTC. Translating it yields CASSWGQGGYEQYF.

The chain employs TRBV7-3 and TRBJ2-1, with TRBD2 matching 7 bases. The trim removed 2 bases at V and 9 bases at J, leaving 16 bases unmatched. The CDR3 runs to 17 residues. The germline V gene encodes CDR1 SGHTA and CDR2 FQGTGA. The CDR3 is CASSLYSRLASSGEQFF. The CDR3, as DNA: TGTGCCAGCAGCTTATATTCCAGACTAGCTTCGTCAGGTGAGCAGTTCTTC.

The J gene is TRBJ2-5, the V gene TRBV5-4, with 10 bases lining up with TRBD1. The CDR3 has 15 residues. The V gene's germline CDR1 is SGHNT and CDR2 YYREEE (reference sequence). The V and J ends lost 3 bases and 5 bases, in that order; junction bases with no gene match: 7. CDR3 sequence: CASSSLDRGRETQYF. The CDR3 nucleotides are TGTGCCAGCAGCTCCCTCGACAGGGGGCGGGAGACCCAGTACTTC.

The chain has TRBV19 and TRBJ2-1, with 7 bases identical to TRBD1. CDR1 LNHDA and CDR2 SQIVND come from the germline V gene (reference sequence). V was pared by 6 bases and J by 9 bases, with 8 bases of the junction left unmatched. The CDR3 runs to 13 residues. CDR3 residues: CASRGQDFGEQFF. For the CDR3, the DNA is TGTGCCAGTAGAGGACAGGACTTTGGTGAGCAGTTCTTC.

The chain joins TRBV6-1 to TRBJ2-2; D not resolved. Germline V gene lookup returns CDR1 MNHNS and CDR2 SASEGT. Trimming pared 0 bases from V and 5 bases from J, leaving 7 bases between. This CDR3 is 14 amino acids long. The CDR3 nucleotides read TGTGCCAGCAGTGAAGCCCACGGGACCGGGGAGCTGTTTTTT. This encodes CASSEAHGTGELFF.

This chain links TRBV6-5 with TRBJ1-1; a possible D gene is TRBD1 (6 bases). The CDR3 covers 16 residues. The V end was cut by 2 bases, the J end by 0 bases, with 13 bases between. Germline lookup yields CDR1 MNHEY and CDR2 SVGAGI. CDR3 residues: CASSYGRQDMNTEAFF. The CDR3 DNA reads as TGTGCCAGCAGTTACGGACGACAGGACATGAACACTGAAGCTTTCTTT.

CDR3 sequence (DNA): TGTGCCAGTAGTTTCGGGACAGGGGCTGACACCGGGGAGCTGTTTTTT. Translated, it gives CASSFGTGADTGELFF. The rearrangement links TRBV19 to TRBJ2-2; TRBD1 matches 10 bases. CDR3 length: 16 amino acids. V lost 5 bases, J lost 3 bases, and 6 bases stayed unmatched. Germline lookup yields CDR1 LNHDA and CDR2 SQIVND (reference sequence).

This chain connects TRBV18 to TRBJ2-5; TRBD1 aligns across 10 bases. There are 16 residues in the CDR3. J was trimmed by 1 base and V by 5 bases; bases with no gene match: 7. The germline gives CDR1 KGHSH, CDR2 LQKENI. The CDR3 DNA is TGTGCCAGCTCAGCACAGACAGGGGGCTCCCAAGAGACCCAGTACTTC. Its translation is CASSAQTGGSQETQYF.

CDR3 protein: CAWSADRGINQPQHF. The CDR3 DNA sequence: TGTGCCTGGAGTGCGGACAGGGGGATTAATCAGCCCCAGCATTTT. The chain is built from TRBV30 and TRBJ1-5; 10 bases align to TRBD1. Germline assignment: CDR1 GTSNPN and CDR2 SVGIG (reference sequence). V dropped 1 base and J dropped 4; count of bases not matched to a gene: 4. The CDR3 runs to 15 residues. Complete variable domain (other parts from reference TRBV30 and TRBJ1-5): SQTIHQWPATLVQPVGSPLSLECTVEGTSNPNLYWYRQAAGRGLQLLFYSVGIGQISSEVPQNLSASRPQDRQFILSSKKLLLSDSGFYLCAWSADRGINQPQHFGDGTRLSIL.

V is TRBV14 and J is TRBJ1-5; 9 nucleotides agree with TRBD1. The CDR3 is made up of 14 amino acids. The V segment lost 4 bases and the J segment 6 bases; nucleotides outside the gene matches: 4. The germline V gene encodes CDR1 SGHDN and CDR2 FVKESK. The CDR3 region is CASSLQGAGQPQHF. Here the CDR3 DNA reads TGTGCCAGCAGCCTACAGGGGGCCGGTCAGCCCCAGCATTTT.

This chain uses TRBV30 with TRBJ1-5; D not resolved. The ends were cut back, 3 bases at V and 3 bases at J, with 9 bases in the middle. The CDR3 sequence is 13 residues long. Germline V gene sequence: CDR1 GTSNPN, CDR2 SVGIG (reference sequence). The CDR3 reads CAWRGGLNQPQHF. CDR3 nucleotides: TGTGCCTGGAGGGGAGGGCTCAATCAGCCCCAGCATTTT.

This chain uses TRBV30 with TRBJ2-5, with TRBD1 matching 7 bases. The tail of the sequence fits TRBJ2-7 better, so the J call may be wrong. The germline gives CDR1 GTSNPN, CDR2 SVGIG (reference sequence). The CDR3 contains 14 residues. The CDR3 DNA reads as TGTGCCTGGATGCCCCCAGACAGGGCCTACGAGCAGTACTTC. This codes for CAWMPPDRAYEQYF.

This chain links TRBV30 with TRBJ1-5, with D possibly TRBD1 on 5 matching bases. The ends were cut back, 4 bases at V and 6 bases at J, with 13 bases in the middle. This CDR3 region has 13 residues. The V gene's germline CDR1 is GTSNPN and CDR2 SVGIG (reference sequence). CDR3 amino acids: CAWTPGGAQPQHF. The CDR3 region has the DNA TGTGCCTGGACCCCCGGAGGGGCTCAGCCCCAGCATTTT.

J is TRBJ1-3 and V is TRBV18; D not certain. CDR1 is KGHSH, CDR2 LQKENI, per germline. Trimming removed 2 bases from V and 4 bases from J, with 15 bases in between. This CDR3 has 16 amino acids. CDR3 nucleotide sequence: TGTGCCAGCTCACCAAAGACCCCCGGGAGCGGAAACACCATATATTTT. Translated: CASSPKTPGSGNTIYF.

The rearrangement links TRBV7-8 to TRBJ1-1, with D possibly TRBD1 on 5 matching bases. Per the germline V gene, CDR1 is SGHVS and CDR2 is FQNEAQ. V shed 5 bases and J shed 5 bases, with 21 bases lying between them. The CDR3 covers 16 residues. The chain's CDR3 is CASSPRQILGGTEAFF. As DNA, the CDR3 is TGTGCCAGCAGCCCTAGGCAGATTTTGGGGGGTACTGAAGCTTTCTTT.

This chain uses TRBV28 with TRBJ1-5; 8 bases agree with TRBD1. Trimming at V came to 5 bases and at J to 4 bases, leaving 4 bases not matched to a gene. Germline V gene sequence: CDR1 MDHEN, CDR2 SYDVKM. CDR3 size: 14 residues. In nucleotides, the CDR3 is TGTGCCAGCAGTCAGGGGGCGTTGAATCAGCCCCAGCATTTT. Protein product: CASSQGALNQPQHF. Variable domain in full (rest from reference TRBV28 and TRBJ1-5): DVKVTQSSRYLVKRTGEKVFLECVQDMDHENMFWYRQDPGLGLRLIYFSYDVKMKEKGDIPEGYSVSREKKERFSLILESASTNQTSMYLCASSQGALNQPQHFGDGTRLSIL.

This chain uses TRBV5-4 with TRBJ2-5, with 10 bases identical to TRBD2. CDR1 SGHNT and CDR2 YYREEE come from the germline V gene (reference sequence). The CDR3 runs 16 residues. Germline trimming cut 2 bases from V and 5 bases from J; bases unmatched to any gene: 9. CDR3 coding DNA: TGTGCCAGCAGCTTATCCCTAGCGGGAGTGGGGGAGACCCAGTACTTC. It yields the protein CASSLSLAGVGETQYF.